This paragraph reports one T cell receptor (beta chain). Antigen specificity is unknown. The record originates from a study of cytomegalovirus exposure and HLA in healthy donors. Study in general: Genetic ancestry analysis placed 81% of the 400 or so donors that were genotyped in the Caucasian-associated cluster. Study observations and caveats: TCR beta V- and J-gene trimming was later associated with a missense DCLRE1C variant.

The PCR ran on 60 Vbeta and 13 Jbeta primers. The repertoire was sequenced with immunoSEQ multiplex PCR; TCRdb's copy has only in-frame clones and lacks some. The sample yields about 130,000 clones, 80% seen once. V shed 10 bases and J 2 bases; nucleotides not matched to a gene: 4. CDR3 size: 13 residues. Germline V gene lookup returns CDR1 LNHDA and CDR2 SQIVND (reference sequence). The sample comprised PBMCs. The rearrangement links TRBV19 to TRBJ2-7, with 11 bases matching TRBD1. The source of this sequence is a man between 25 and 39 years old in good health. CDR3 residues: CATWGQGAYEQYF. The CDR3 DNA is TGTGCCACCTGGGGACAGGGGGCCTACGAGCAGTACTTC.